This TCR beta chain was sequenced in a study of blood T cell repertoires in COVID-19. Study information: T cells, B-cell-depleted T cells, or PBMCs supplied cDNA or gDNA.

Per the study methods: Counts of nucleated cells, estimated from reference gene primer amplification, were obtained. Repertoires were generated with immunoSEQ multiplex PCR, while TCRdb's copy carries only in-frame clones and drops some. V, J and clone size are taken as reported in that table, and D and trimming were inferred from the DNA itself. The sample holds approximately 200,000 clones, roughly 86% seen once. The CDR3 length is 14 residues. V gave up 8 bases and J gave up 0 bases, with 11 bases separating them. Germline V gene sequence: CDR1 WSHSY, CDR2 SAAADI. Sample: PBMCs or T cells enriched from blood (not recorded which). The receptor's source is a man aged 18-30 years with acute COVID-19. The rearrangement uses TRBV10-2 and TRBJ1-3; D remains ambiguous. The CDR3: CASGEDPSGNTIYF. CDR3 in DNA: TGCGCCAGCGGAGAGGATCCCTCTGGAAACACCATATATTTT.